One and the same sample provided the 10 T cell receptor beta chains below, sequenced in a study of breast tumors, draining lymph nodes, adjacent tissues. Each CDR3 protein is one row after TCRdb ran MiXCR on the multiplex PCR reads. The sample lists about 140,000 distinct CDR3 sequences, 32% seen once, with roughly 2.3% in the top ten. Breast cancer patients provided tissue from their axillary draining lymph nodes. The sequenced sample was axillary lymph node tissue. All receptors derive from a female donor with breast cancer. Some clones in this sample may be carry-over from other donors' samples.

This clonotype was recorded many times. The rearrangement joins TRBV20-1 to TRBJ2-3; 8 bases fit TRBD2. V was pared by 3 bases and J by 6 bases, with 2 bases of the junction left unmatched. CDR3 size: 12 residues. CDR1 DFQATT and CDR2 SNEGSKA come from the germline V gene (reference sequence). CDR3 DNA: TGCAGTGCTAGCGGGGGGGCGGATACGCAGTATTTT. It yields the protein CSASGGADTQYF.

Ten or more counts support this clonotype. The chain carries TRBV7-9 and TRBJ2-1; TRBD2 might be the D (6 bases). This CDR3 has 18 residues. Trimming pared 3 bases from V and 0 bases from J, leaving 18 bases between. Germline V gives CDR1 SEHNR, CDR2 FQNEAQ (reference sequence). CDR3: CASSFGFGGASSYNEQFF. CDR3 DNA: TGTGCCAGCAGCTTTGGTTTTGGCGGGGCTAGCTCCTACAATGAGCAGTTCTTC.

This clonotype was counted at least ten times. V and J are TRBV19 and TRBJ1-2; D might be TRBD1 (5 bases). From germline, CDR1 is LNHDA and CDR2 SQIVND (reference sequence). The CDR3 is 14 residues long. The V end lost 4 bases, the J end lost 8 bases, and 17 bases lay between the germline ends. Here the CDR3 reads CASSTQGGEYGYTF. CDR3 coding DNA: TGTGCCAGTAGTACTCAGGGTGGGGAATACGGCTACACCTTC.

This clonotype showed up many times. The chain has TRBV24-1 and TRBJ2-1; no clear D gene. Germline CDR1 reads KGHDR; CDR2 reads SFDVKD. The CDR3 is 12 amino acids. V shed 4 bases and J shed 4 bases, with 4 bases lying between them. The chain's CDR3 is CATSDSYNEQFF. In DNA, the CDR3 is TGTGCCACCAGTGACTCGTACAATGAGCAGTTCTTC.

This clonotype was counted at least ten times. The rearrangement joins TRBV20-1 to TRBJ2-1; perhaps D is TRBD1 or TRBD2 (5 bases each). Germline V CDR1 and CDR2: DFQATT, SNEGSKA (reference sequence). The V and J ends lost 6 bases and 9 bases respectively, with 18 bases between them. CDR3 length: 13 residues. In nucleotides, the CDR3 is TGCAGTGCCCCGCTCCGAGGGGTACGTGAGCAGTTCTTC. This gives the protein CSAPLRGVREQFF.

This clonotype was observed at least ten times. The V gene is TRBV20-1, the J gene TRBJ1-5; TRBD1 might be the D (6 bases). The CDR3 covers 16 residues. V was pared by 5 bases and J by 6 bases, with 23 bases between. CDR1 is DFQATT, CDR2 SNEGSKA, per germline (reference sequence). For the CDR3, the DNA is TGCAGTGCTCAGGGAGGACAGCTCGGGTCGGGTCAGCCCCAGCATTTT. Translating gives CSAQGGQLGSGQPQHF.

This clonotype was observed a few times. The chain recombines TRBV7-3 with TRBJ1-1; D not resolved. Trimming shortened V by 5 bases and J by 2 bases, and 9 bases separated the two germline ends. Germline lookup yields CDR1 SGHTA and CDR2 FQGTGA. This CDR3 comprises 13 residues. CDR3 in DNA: TGTGCCAGCAGCCGAAATCTTAACACTGAAGCTTTCTTT. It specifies CASSRNLNTEAFF. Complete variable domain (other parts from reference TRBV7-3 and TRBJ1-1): GAGVSQTPSNKVTEKGKYVELRCDPISGHTALYWYRQSLGQGPEFLIYFQGTGAADDSGLPNDRFFAVRPEGSVSTLKIQRTERGDSAVYLCASSRNLNTEAFFGQGTRLTVV.

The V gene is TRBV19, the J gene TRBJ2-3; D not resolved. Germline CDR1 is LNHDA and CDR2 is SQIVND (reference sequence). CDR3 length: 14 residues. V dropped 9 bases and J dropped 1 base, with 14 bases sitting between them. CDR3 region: CASRPGSGTDTQYF. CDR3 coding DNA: TGTGCCAGCAGGCCCGGCTCGGGCACAGATACGCAGTATTTT.

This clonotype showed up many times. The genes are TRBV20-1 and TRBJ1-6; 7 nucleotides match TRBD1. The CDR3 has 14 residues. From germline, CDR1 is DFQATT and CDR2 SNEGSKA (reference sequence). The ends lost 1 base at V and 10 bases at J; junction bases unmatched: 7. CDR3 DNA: TGCAGTGCTAGAGTCCAGGGGGAGGAATCACCCCTCCACTTT. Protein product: CSARVQGEESPLHF.

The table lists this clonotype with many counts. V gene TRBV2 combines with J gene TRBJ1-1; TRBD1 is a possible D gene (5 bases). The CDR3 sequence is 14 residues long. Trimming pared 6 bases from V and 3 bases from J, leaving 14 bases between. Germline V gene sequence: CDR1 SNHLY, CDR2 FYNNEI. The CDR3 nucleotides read TGTGCCAGCAGCGTCCTGGGAGGGGACACTGAAGCTTTCTTT. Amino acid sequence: CASSVLGGDTEAFF.